The clone carrying this T cell receptor beta chain was seen once. Its antigen is as yet unknown. The PCR made use of 60 Vbeta and 13 Jbeta primers. Study processing details: There were about 80 million unique TCR beta chains by a later count, and some 11 million of them were shared. Sequencing used immunoSEQ multiplex PCR; TCRdb keeps in-frame clones, though not all of them. Clone size and V and J calls were adopted from that table, with D and trimming inferred from the DNA. This table holds over 150,000 clones, approximately 80% found once. These data come from a study of cytomegalovirus exposure and HLA in healthy donors. V lost 7 bases, J lost 1 base, and 14 bases lay in between. CDR3 length: 14 residues. Germline lookup yields CDR1 MNHNY and CDR2 SVGAGI (reference sequence). General observations from the study: Analyzed later, association rates of TCRs varied across HLA loci, with DRB1 most and HLA-C fewest.

Sequencing was carried out using PBMCs. This clonotype was obtained from a man younger than 30 in good health and CMV-seropositive. The rearrangement uses TRBV6-6 and TRBJ2-7; tentative D call: TRBD1 (5 bases). CDR3 residues: CASTSKDSSYEQYF. DNA of the CDR3: TGTGCCAGCACTTCCAAAGACAGTTCCTACGAGCAGTACTTC.